The 26 T cell receptor beta chains below all came from one sample that was sequenced in a study of early T cells in non-severe SARS-CoV-2 infection. In TCRdb, the 5' RACE reads were re-called with MiXCR into one record per CDR3 protein. The sample includes tens of thousands of distinct CDR3 sequences, approximately 4.4% seen only once; the top ten take under 8%. The specimen was whole blood. These receptors all come from an adult who was a healthcare worker with PCR-confirmed SARS-CoV-2 infection or an uninfected control (not recorded which).

V usage is TRBV6-1 and J usage is TRBJ2-3, with D unresolved. Trimming cost V 6 bases and J 0 bases, with 13 bases left between them. Germline V CDR1 and CDR2: MNHNS, SASEGT. The CDR3 length is 15 residues. Here the CDR3 DNA reads TGTGCCAGCAGCCCTACACCGGAGAGCACAGATACGCAGTATTTT. Translation: CASSPTPESTDTQYF.

The sample holds many counts of this clonotype. The chain employs TRBV28 and TRBJ1-4; no firm D call. Germline CDR1 is MDHEN and CDR2 is SYDVKM. The germline V and J ends were trimmed by 4 bases and 8 bases, with 17 bases remaining between them. This CDR3 region has 15 residues. Written as DNA, the CDR3 is TGTGCCAGCAGTTACACGGGAGTTGTGGGAGAAAAACTGTTTTTT. It specifies CASSYTGVVGEKLFF.

This clonotype was seen many times. This chain links TRBV5-1 with TRBJ2-5, with TRBD1 identical over 8 bases. Germline V gene sequence: CDR1 SGHRS, CDR2 YFSETQ. With 4 bases clipped from V and 4 bases from J, the junction kept 6 bases outside the gene matches. There are 14 residues in the CDR3. CDR3 sequence: CASSTGQGRETQYF. The CDR3 DNA follows: TGCGCCAGCAGCACCGGACAGGGCAGAGAGACCCAGTACTTC. Full variable domain (missing parts from reference TRBV5-1 and TRBJ2-5): KAGVTQTPRYLIKTRGQQVTLSCSPISGHRSVSWYQQTPGQGLQFLFEYFSETQRNKGNFPGRFSGRQFSNSRSEMNVSTLELGDSALYLCASSTGQGRETQYFGPGTRLLVL.

The V call is TRBV6-1, the J call TRBJ2-1; 7 bases agree with TRBD1. The V segment lost 5 bases and the J segment 7 bases; nucleotides outside the gene matches: 11. Germline V gene data show CDR1 as MNHNS and CDR2 as SASEGT. This CDR3 is built from 15 residues. The CDR3 loop reads CASSPTGVRGNEQFF. The CDR3 DNA sequence: TGTGCCAGCAGTCCAACAGGAGTCAGGGGGAATGAGCAGTTCTTC.

This clonotype has a count of ten or more. The CDR3 bases are TGTGCCAGCAGTCGAAGCCCGGGGGCCTCCGATTCACCCCTCCACTTT. This encodes CASSRSPGASDSPLHF. The chain carries TRBV6-2 or TRBV6-3 and TRBJ1-6; D may be TRBD1 (6 bases). This CDR3 is built from 16 residues. CDR1 MNHEY and CDR2 SVGEGT come from the germline V gene. Trimming pared 5 bases from V and 8 bases from J, leaving 19 bases between.

This clonotype was found many times. This rearrangement joins TRBV7-9 to TRBJ1-6; TRBD1 matches at 9 bases. Germline V lookup: CDR1 SEHNR, CDR2 FQNEAQ (reference sequence). The length of the CDR3 is 14 residues. Unmatched junction bases numbered 4, after V lost 4 bases and J lost 9 bases. The CDR3 is CASSSGTGSSPLHF. In nucleotides, the CDR3 is TGTGCCAGCAGCTCCGGGACAGGGAGTTCACCCCTCCACTTT.

This clonotype qualifies as medium-sized. The chain has TRBV6-6 and TRBJ2-3; D remains unclear. CDR3 length: 11 residues. Germline V gives CDR1 MNHNY, CDR2 SVGAGI (reference sequence). V dropped 5 bases and J dropped 2 bases, with 2 bases sitting between them. CDR3 sequence (DNA): TGTGCCAGCAGTCTCACAGATACGCAGTATTTT. Amino acids: CASSLTDTQYF.

This clonotype has more than one count but fewer than ten. The rearrangement joins TRBV12-3 or TRBV12-4 to TRBJ2-7; no firm D call. This CDR3 contains 13 residues. The V gene lost 1 base and the J gene lost 0 bases, with 4 bases spanning the gap. CDR3 loop: CASSLGPSYEQYF. The CDR3 DNA reads TGTGCCAGCAGTTTAGGTCCCTCCTACGAGCAGTACTTC.

This clonotype was picked up many times. The chain recombines TRBV20-1 with TRBJ2-1, with D possibly being TRBD1 (7 bases). Deletions cut 6 bases from V and 0 bases from J, with 15 bases between. The CDR3 contains 15 residues. Germline values: CDR1 DFQATT, CDR2 SNEGSKA (reference sequence). CDR3 in amino acids: CSAGGGLNSYNEQFF. The CDR3 region has the DNA TGCAGTGCAGGAGGGGGCCTTAACTCCTACAATGAGCAGTTCTTC.

This clonotype has a count of ten or more. The chain recombines TRBV7-2 with TRBJ2-1; 13 nucleotides agree with TRBD2. V lost 1 base and J lost 10; bases outside the gene matches: 7. CDR1 and CDR2 from the germline V gene are SGHTA and FQGNSA. This CDR3 has 16 residues. CDR3 in DNA: TGTGCCAGCAGCTTAGGCGGACTAGCGGGGGCTGGCGAGCAGTTCTTC. This sequence encodes CASSLGGLAGAGEQFF.

This clonotype was counted only a few times. The V gene is TRBV20-1, the J gene TRBJ2-7, with 9 nucleotides matching TRBD2. The CDR3 covers 18 residues. Per germline, CDR1 DFQATT and CDR2 SNEGSKA (reference sequence). Trimming at V came to 6 bases and at J to 0 bases, leaving 18 bases not matched to a gene. In DNA form, the CDR3 reads TGCAGTGCCAGGCCCCCTCCGGGCAGCGGGGGGTCCTCCTACGAGCAGTACTTC. Its translation: CSARPPPGSGGSSYEQYF.

The CDR3 DNA follows: TGCGCCAGCAGCCAAGGGACAGGGCTCAATGAGCAGTTCTTC. This translates into CASSQGTGLNEQFF. This rearrangement joins TRBV4-1 to TRBJ2-1; TRBD1 matches at 8 bases. Trimming took 1 base from V and 6 from J; bases not matched to a gene: 2. The length of the CDR3 is 14 residues. CDR1 and CDR2 (germline): MGHRA, YSYEKL.

By sample share, this clonotype is medium-sized (0.01 to 0.1%). The chain couples TRBV5-4 to TRBJ1-6; 10 nucleotides align to TRBD1. The CDR3 totals 16 residues. The trim removed 1 base at V and 8 bases at J, leaving 6 bases unmatched. Germline V CDR1 and CDR2: SGHNT, YYREEE (reference sequence). CDR3 residues: CASSLSTGGTDSPLHF. DNA of the CDR3: TGTGCCAGCAGCTTGTCGACAGGGGGCACGGATTCACCCCTCCACTTT.

This clonotype was found a few times. This chain uses TRBV15 with TRBJ1-2; D gene uncertain. V gave up 5 bases and J gave up 4 bases, with 20 bases separating them. The CDR3 is 16 amino acids. Germline V lookup: CDR1 LNHNV, CDR2 YYDKDF (reference sequence). Here the CDR3 DNA reads TGTGCCACCAGCCAGCTCGCAATCCGGTTCAGCTATGGCTACACCTTC. Translation: CATSQLAIRFSYGYTF.

A remark on this clonotype: This clone may be a read error of a much larger clone one base away. V is TRBV12-3 or TRBV12-4 and J is TRBJ1-5; 7 bases match TRBD1. Losses at the gene ends were 5 bases for V and 5 bases for J; bases not matched to a gene: 6. The CDR3 covers 14 residues. CDR3 in DNA: TGTGCCAGCAGTATACAGGGGAACGATCAGCCCCAGCATTTT. Protein product: CASSIQGNDQPQHF.

This clonotype has at least ten counts. This rearrangement joins TRBV20-1 to TRBJ2-3; tentatively, D is TRBD2 (6 bases). The V gene's germline CDR1 is DFQATT and CDR2 SNEGSKA (reference sequence). V lost 0 bases and J 0 bases, leaving 13 bases between the germline ends. The CDR3 has 16 residues. The CDR3 bases are TGCAGTGCTAGAGATGAGGCGGGGTCTAGCACAGATACGCAGTATTTT. This encodes CSARDEAGSSTDTQYF.

This clonotype was seen more than once but under ten times. V gene TRBV13 combines with J gene TRBJ2-7; D possibly corresponds to TRBD2 (5 bases). CDR1 is PRHDT and CDR2 is FYEKMQ in the germline V gene (reference sequence). This CDR3 has 15 residues. V was shortened by 0 bases and J by 2 bases, with 11 bases between the two germline ends. The CDR3 here is CASSLGSGKPYEQYF. The CDR3 DNA reads as TGTGCCAGCAGCTTAGGCTCCGGGAAACCCTACGAGCAGTACTTC.

This clonotype was seen many times. The chain recombines TRBV11-3 with TRBJ2-7; maybe TRBD2 (5 bases). Per the germline V gene, CDR1 is SGHNT and CDR2 is YENEEA. Between the trimmed V and J ends, which lost 5 bases and 2 bases, there was a span of 13 bases. This CDR3 comprises 14 residues. Here the CDR3 DNA reads TGTGCCAGCAGCCAAAGCGGAGTCGCCTACGAGCAGTACTTC. Residues: CASSQSGVAYEQYF. Looking up the rest from reference TRBV11-3 and TRBJ2-7 gives the full variable domain: EAGVVQSPRYKIIEKKQPVAFWCNPISGHNTLYWYLQNLGQGPELLIRYENEEAVDDSQLPKDRFSAERLKGVDSTLKIQPAELGDSAVYLCASSQSGVAYEQYFGPGTRLTVT.

This clonotype was seen at least ten times. The chain is built from TRBV20-1 and TRBJ2-1; 7 bases are a match to TRBD2. The J segment lost 3 bases and the V segment lost 1 base, leaving 6 bases of the junction unmatched. CDR1 DFQATT and CDR2 SNEGSKA come from the germline V gene (reference sequence). This CDR3 has 15 residues. CDR3 sequence: CSARGRAGNYNEQFF. CDR3 DNA sequence: TGCAGTGCTAGAGGTCGAGCGGGGAACTACAATGAGCAGTTCTTC.

V usage is TRBV12-3 or TRBV12-4 and J usage is TRBJ1-5, with D maybe TRBD1 (5 bases). The CDR3 spans 16 residues. Trimming cost V 3 bases and J 3 bases, with 15 bases left between them. For the CDR3, the DNA is TGTGCCAGCAGTTTCGTCAGGGAACATCTCAATCAGCCCCAGCATTTT. This sequence encodes CASSFVREHLNQPQHF.

A few counts support this clonotype. The gene calls are TRBV6-1 and TRBJ1-1, with 9 nucleotides matching TRBD1. This CDR3 is built from 13 residues. Looked up from germline, CDR1 is MNHNS and CDR2 is SASEGT. J was trimmed by 6 bases and V by 5 bases; bases with no gene match: 4. CDR3 coding DNA: TGTGCCAGCAGTCGGGACAGGGTCGCTGAAGCTTTCTTT. Protein sequence: CASSRDRVAEAFF.

This clonotype was counted many times. This chain links TRBV7-9 with TRBJ2-5, with D tentatively TRBD1 (6 bases). The germline V gene has CDR1 SEHNR and CDR2 FQNEAQ (reference sequence). Trimming cost V 1 base and J 1 base, with 16 bases left between them. The CDR3 covers 17 residues. The DNA of the CDR3 is TGTGCCAGCAGCTTAGGAGGTTGGGGGCTCGGCCAAGAGACCCAGTACTTC. This encodes CASSLGGWGLGQETQYF.

The chain combines TRBV3-1 with TRBJ2-7, with 9 positions matching TRBD2. After removal of 1 base from V and 5 bases from J, the junction contained 3 bases not matched to a gene. The CDR3 totals 14 residues. The germline gives CDR1 LGHDT, CDR2 YNNKEL (reference sequence). The chain's CDR3 is CASSQGGRAHEQYF. The CDR3 nucleotides read TGTGCCAGCAGCCAAGGCGGGAGGGCCCACGAGCAGTACTTC.

The V gene is TRBV7-9, the J gene TRBJ1-4, with D uncertain. Germline V lookup: CDR1 SEHNR, CDR2 FQNEAQ (reference sequence). This CDR3 is built from 13 residues. Trimming cost V 2 bases and J 12 bases, with 13 bases left between them. CDR3 in amino acids: CASSLKGIAELFF. The CDR3 DNA reads as TGTGCCAGCAGCTTAAAGGGTATCGCTGAACTGTTTTTT.

This clonotype was observed at least ten times. The J gene is TRBJ2-2, the V gene TRBV20-1; tentative D call: TRBD2 (6 bases). The V end lost 3 bases, the J end lost 0 bases, and 8 bases lay between the germline ends. Germline V gene data show CDR1 as DFQATT and CDR2 as SNEGSKA (reference sequence). The CDR3 runs 14 residues. CDR3 protein: CSASPGANTGELFF. Written as DNA, the CDR3 is TGCAGTGCTAGCCCGGGGGCGAACACCGGGGAGCTGTTTTTT.

As concerns this clonotype: A read error may explain this, as a much larger clone is one base away. This chain joins TRBV7-3 and TRBJ1-1, with D unresolved. CDR3 length: 13 residues. Germline V CDR1 and CDR2: SGHTA, FQGTGA. Trimming left V 0 bases short and J 1 base short, with 3 bases between. The CDR3 loop is CASSLTANTEAFF. The CDR3 bases are TGTGCCAGCAGCTTAACGGCGAACACTGAAGCTTTCTTT.